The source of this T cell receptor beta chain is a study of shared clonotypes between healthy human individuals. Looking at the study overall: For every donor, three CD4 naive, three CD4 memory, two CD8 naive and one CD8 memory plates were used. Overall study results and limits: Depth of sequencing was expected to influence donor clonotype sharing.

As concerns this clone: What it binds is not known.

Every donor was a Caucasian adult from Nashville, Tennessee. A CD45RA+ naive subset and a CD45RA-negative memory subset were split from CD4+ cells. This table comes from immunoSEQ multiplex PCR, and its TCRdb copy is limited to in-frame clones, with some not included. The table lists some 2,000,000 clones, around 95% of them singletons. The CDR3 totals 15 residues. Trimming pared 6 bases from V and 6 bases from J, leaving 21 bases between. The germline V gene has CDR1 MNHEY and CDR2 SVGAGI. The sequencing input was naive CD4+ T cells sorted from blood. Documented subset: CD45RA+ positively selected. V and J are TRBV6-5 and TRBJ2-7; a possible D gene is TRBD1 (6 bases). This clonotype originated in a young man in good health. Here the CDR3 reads CASRIQTGTQAEQYF. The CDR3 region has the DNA TGTGCCAGCAGAATACAAACAGGGACACAGGCCGAGCAGTACTTC.